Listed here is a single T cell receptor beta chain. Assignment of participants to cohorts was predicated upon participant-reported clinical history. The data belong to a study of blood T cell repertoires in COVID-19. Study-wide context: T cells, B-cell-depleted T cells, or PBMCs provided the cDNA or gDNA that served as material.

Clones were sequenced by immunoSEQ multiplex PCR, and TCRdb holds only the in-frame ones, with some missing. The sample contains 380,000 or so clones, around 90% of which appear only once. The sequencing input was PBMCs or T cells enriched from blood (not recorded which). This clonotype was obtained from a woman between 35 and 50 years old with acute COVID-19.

This CDR3 is CASSSQAGGANEQFF. The CDR3 bases are TGTGCCAGCAGCTCGCAAGCGGGGGGCGCCAATGAGCAGTTCTTC. V gene TRBV11-2 combines with J gene TRBJ2-1; 9 nucleotides align to TRBD2. Germline loops: CDR1 SGHAT, CDR2 FQNNGV. Trimming at V came to 4 bases and at J to 6 bases, leaving 7 bases not matched to a gene. The CDR3 spans 15 residues.